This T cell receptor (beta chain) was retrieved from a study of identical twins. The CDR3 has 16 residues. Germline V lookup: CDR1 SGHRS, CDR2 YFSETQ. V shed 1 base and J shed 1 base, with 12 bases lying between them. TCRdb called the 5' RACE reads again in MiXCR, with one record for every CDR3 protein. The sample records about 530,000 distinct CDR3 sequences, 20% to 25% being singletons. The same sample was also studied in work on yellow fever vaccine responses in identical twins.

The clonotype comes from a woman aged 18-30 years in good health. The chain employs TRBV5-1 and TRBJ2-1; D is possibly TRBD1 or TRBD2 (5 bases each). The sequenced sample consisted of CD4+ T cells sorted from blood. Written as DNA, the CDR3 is TGCGCCAGCAGCTTGATTGGGGGAGAATCCTACAATGAGCAGTTCTTC. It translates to CASSLIGGESYNEQFF.